This entry describes one T cell receptor (beta chain). The entry originates in a study of control samples from healthy donors and cancer patients. Generated by immunoSEQ multiplex PCR, the TCRdb table keeps only in-frame clones and is missing some. The sample includes more than 75,000 clones, roughly 83% of them seen just once. Germline assignment: CDR1 LNHDA and CDR2 SQIVND (reference sequence). The junction had 5 bases not matched to a gene; V was cut back by 4 bases and J by 3 bases. CDR3 length: 15 residues. Sequenced input: blood. The chain has TRBV19 and TRBJ2-1; 8 bases map to TRBD2. The receptor comes from a woman under 40 in good health. CDR3 sequence reads: CASSRRGAFYNEQFF. In DNA form, the CDR3 reads TGTGCCAGTAGTAGGCGGGGGGCCTTCTACAATGAGCAGTTCTTC.